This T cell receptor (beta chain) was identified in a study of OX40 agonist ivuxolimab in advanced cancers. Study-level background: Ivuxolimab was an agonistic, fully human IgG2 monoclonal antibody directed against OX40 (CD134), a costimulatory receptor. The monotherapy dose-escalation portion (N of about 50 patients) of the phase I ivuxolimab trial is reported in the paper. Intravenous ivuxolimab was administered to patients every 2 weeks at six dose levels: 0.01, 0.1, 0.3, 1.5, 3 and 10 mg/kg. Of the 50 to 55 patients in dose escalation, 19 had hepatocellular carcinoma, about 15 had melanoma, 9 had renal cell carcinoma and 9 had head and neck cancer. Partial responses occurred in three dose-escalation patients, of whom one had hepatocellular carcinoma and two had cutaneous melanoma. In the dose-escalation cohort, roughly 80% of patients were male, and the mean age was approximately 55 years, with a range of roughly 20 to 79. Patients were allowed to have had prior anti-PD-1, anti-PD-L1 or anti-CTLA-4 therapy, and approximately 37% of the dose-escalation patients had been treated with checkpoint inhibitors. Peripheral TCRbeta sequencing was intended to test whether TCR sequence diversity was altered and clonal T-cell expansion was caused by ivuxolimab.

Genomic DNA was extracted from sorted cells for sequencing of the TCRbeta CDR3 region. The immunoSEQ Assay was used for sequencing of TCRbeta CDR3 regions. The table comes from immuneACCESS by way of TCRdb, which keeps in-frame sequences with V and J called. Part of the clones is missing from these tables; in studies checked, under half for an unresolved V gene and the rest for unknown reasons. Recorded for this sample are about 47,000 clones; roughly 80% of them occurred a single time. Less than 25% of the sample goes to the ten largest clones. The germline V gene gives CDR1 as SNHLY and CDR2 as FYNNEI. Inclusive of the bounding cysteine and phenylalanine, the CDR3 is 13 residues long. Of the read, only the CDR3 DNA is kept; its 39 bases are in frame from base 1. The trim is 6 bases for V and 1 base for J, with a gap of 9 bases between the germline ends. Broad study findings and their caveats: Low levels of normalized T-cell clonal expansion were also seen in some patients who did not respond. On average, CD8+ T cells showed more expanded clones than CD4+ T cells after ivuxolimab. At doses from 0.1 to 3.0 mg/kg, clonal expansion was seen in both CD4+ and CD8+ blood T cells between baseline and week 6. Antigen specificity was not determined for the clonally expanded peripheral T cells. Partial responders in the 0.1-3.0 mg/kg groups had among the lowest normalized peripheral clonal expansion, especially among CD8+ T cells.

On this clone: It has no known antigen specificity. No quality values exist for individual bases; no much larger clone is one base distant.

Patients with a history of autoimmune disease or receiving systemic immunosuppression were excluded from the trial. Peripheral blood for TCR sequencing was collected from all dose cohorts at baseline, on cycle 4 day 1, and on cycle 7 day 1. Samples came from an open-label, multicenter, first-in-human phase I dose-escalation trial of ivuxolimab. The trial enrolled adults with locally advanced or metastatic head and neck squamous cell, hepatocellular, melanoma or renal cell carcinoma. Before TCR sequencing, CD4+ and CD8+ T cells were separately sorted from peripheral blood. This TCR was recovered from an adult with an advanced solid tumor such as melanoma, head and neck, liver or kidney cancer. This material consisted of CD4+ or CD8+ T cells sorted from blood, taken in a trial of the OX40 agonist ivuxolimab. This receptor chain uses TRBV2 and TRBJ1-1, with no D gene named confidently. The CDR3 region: CASSPWGNTEAFF. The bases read TGTGCCAGCAGCCCATGGGGGAACACTGAAGCTTTCTTT.